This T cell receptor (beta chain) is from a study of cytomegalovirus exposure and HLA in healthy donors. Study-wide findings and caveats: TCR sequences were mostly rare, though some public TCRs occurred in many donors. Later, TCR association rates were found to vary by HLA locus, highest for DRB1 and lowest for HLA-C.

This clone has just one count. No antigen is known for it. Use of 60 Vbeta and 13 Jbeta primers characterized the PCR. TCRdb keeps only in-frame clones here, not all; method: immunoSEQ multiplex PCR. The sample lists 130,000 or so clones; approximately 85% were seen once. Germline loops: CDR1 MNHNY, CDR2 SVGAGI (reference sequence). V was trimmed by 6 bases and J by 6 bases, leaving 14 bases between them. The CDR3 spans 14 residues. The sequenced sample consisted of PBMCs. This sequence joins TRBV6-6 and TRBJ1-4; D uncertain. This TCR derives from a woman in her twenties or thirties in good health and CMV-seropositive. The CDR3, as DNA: TGTGCCAGCAGCCCCCACCAGGTGTATGAAAAACTGTTTTTT. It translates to CASSPHQVYEKLFF.